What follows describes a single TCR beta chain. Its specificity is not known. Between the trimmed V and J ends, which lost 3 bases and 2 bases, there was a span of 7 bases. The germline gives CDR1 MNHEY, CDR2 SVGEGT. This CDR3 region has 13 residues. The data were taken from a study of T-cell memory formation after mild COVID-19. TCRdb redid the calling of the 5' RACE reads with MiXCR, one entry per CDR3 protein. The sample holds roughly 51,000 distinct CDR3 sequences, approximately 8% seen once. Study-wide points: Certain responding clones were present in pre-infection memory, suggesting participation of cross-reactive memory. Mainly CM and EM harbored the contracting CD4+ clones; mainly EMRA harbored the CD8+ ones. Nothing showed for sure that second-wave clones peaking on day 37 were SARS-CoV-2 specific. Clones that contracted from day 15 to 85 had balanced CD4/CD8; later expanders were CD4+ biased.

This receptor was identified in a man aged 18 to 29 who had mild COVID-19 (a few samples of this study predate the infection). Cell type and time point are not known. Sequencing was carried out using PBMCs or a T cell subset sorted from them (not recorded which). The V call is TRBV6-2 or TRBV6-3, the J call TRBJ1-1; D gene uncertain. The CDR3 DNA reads TGTGCCAGCAGTTATGAGGGTAACACTGAAGCTTTCTTT. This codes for CASSYEGNTEAFF.